This TCR beta chain was found in a study of PD-L1 blockade in urothelial cancer. Study information: Patients went on atezolizumab at some point between 2012 and 2014, receiving 1,200 mg intravenously every 3 weeks. Typically, measured as a median, blood samples had over 120,000 T cells. Male patients with bladder-origin urothelial cancer numbered about nine tenths of the roughly 30.

TCRdb's table, derived via immunoSEQ multiplex PCR, lists solely in-frame clones and lacks some. The table has about 83,000 clones, about nine tenths seen once; the top ten hold around 5.3%. Germline V gene data show CDR1 as MDHEN and CDR2 as SYDVKM. Trimming shortened V by 8 bases and J by 5 bases, and 10 bases separated the two germline ends. CDR3 size: 11 residues. J is TRBJ2-7 and V is TRBV28; D is possibly TRBD2 (6 bases). The source material was PBMCs, sampled around atezolizumab (anti-PD-L1) treatment. This TCR derives from a woman aged 70-85 years with urothelial cancer. The CDR3 here is CASGGLHEQYF. In DNA, the CDR3 is TGTGCCAGCGGGGGACTCCACGAGCAGTACTTC.